The text below deals with one TCR beta chain. Its antigen specificity is not known. Base quality data are lacking; no much larger clone is found one base away. Trimming takes 2 bases off V and 9 bases off J; junction bases not matched to a gene: 9. Including the terminal cysteine and phenylalanine, the CDR3 comprises 15 residues. Only CDR3 DNA is held: 45 bases, read in frame from base 1. In the germline V gene, CDR1 corresponds to MNHEY and CDR2 to SVGAGI. Library preparation used the immunoSEQ multiplex PCR assay. Imported from immuneACCESS, the table was reduced by TCRdb to in-frame sequences with V and J called. These copies leave out some clones; in studies compared against another copy, an unresolved V gene accounts for under half, and the cause of the remainder is not known. Present in this sample are about 120,000 clones, around nine tenths of which were seen just once. 2.5% of the sample is taken by the ten largest.

This sample was taken from a study of control samples from healthy donors and cancer patients (dated by TCRdb to between 2020 and 2021). The chain links TRBV6-5 with TRBJ2-1; 8 junctional bases match TRBD2. This clonotype was sampled from a man between 40 and 49 years old in good health. The sequenced sample was blood. The nucleotide sequence reads TGTGCCAGCAGTTACCGACGGGGGGGCCTAAGTGAGCAGTTCTTC. Its translation is CASSYRRGGLSEQFF.